This T cell receptor (beta chain) was sequenced for a study of cytomegalovirus exposure and HLA in healthy donors. General study findings and limits: Earlier analysis found most TCR beta V segments productive about 87% or about 30% of the time. When analyzed later, a missense DCLRE1C variant was found to be linked to TCR beta V- and J-gene trimming. Cytomegalovirus-associated status was assigned to approximately 160 TCR beta chains. Confirmation was obtained in vitro that a few CMV-associated chains are specific for CMV antigens.

The CDR3 has 15 amino acids. Germline values: CDR1 SEHNR, CDR2 FQNEAQ (reference sequence). With V trimmed by 6 bases and J by 0 bases, 6 bases remained unmatched. The PCR had 60 Vbeta and 13 Jbeta primers. Assay used: immunoSEQ multiplex PCR; TCRdb lists only in-frame clones, some missing. The table lists about 150,000 clones, approximately 80% of them singletons. About this clone itself: What it recognizes is unknown.

This TCR was sampled from a man aged 25-45 years in good health and CMV-seronegative. The sample consisted of PBMCs. The chain has TRBV7-9 and TRBJ1-1; 8 positions agree with TRBD1. CDR3 DNA: TGTGCCAGCAGTTCGACAGGGGCCTTGAACACTGAAGCTTTCTTT. This sequence encodes CASSSTGALNTEAFF.